This T cell receptor beta chain was obtained from a study of blood T cell repertoires in COVID-19. The CDR3 runs to 11 residues. Germline V gene lookup returns CDR1 DFQATT and CDR2 SNEGSKA (reference sequence). V was trimmed by 6 bases and J by 8 bases, leaving 10 bases between them. Per the authors' pipeline: Estimates of nucleated cell counts were drawn from the amplification of reference gene primers. The repertoire was sequenced with immunoSEQ multiplex PCR; TCRdb's copy has only in-frame clones and lacks some. V and J calls and clone size are as listed in that table; D and trimming were resolved from the DNA. The profile shows some 240,000 clones, around 80% of them singletons.

This TCR came from a man aged 25-45 years with acute COVID-19. V is TRBV20-1 and J is TRBJ1-4; no clear D gene. The source material was PBMCs or T cells enriched from blood (not recorded which). CDR3 coding DNA: TGCAGTGCGCGGTCCGGAGAAAAACTGTTTTTT. Protein: CSARSGEKLFF.